The entry below gives a single T cell receptor beta chain sequence along with its context. The target of this receptor is not known. The sample holds no much larger clone one base away, and base qualities are not on file. The cohort comprised more than 550 healthy bone marrow donors. At the time of sampling, every cohort member was nominally healthy, though immune exposures that went unrecorded were likely present. The donor tested CMV seropositive and was one of the 289 seropositive cohort members. A peripheral blood sample was provided by each donor, and peripheral blood mononuclear cells were used for TCR beta sequencing. Genomic DNA extraction from the blood cell samples was performed with the Qiagen DNeasy Blood Extraction Kit. Clipping removes 0 bases from V and 4 bases from J, with 1 as the unmatched junction base count. The CDR3 starts with the cysteine, ends with the phenylalanine, and has 15 residues. Only CDR3 DNA is held: 45 bases, read in frame from base 1. The germline V gene specifies SGHAT as CDR1 and FQNNGV as CDR2.

Library method: the immunoSEQ multiplex PCR assay. The multiplex PCR relied on a mix of 60 forward primers for TCR Vbeta segments and 13 reverse primers for TCR Jbeta segments. The CDR3 region of rearranged TCR beta genes was amplified from genomic DNA with a multiplex PCR assay. Amplified TCR beta libraries were sequenced as 87-base-pair reads on the Illumina HiSeq System. The study's own analysis went as follows. Across the 500 to 850 repertoires, a later analysis counted some 81 million unique TCR beta chains, roughly 11 million of which were shared by at least two donors. Raw reads were error-corrected and collapsed into unique sequences by a nearest-neighbor algorithm in which closely related sequences were merged to remove PCR and sequencing errors. Alignment of CDR3 sequences to IMGT reference sequences was used to assign V, D and J gene segments. Each retained sequence needed at least a six-nucleotide match to both a V gene segment and a J gene segment. A rearrangement counted as productive if the CDR3 had no stop codons and remained in frame with V and J, and every other rearrangement counted as non-productive. CDR3 was defined by IMGT convention, running from the second conserved V-encoded cysteine to the conserved J-encoded phenylalanine. Sequences without an unambiguous match to a single V gene segment were excluded from the earlier analysis of about 630 of the donors. In an earlier analysis of 587 of the donors, V segments were called functional above 56.7% productive rearrangements and were called segregating when the between-donor standard deviation exceeded 5%. A statistical classification framework was built to diagnose cytomegalovirus status from the catalog of TCR beta chain sequences. In a later analysis, V and J genes were assigned by comparing TCR nucleotide sequences against IMGT/GENE-DB human TR gene sequences. Using the TCRdist pipeline, a later analysis assigned CDR3 sequences along with most-parsimonious VDJ recombination scenarios. A later analysis defined each TCR beta chain by its CDR3 amino acid sequence plus V-gene family, and excluded reads lacking a unique V-gene family. As a way to deal with suspected cross-contamination and a sequencing artifact, a later analysis dropped under 600 nucleotide sequences that were highly shared and had low generation probability. For each public chain, a later analysis derived a clonal expansion index from normalized ranks of inferred template counts within each repertoire. Generation probabilities in a later analysis came from a VDJ recombination model fitted to out-of-frame rearrangements, and those results were checked against IGoR. Hypergeometric tests were used in a later analysis to score TCR-TCR, TCR-HLA and TCR-CMV co-occurrence, with a repertoire-size bias correction applied to the TCR pairs. A later analysis estimated false discovery rates by permuting HLA or CMV assignments 20 times. In a later analysis, co-occurring TCRs were grouped using DBSCAN, with TCRdist sequence similarity added in when clustering inside HLA-allele-positive subsets. Repertoires with fewer than 30,000 or more than 120,000 public chains, plus five repertoires with anomalous nucleotide sharing, were excluded from co-occurrence clustering. TCRdb took over this immuneACCESS table, retaining in-frame rearrangements with V and J assigned. Such tables are incomplete; in checked studies, under half of the missing clones stem from an unresolved V gene, and the remainder is unexplained. The V and J calls and clone size were taken over from that table, and D and trimming were inferred from the DNA. For this sample the table gives about 170,000 clones, of which roughly 70% were detected only once. The ten largest clones add up to 7% to 7.5% of the sample.

These data come from a study of cytomegalovirus exposure and HLA in healthy donors listed by TCRdb under 2017. Concerning the study at large: An earlier analysis of 587 of the donors reported 276 Gb of sequence data and 117 million unique TCR beta sequences obtained from some 200 million T cells. A later genetic analysis took genome-wide SNP genotypes for about three fifths of the 666 donors and used that subset as a discovery cohort. In addition to the first cohort of approximately 650 subjects, a separate validation cohort of approximately 110 different subjects was used. Because of strong linkage in the cohort, roughly five DR-DQ haplotypes were treated as single units for association and clustering. The number of typed donors differed by locus: about 629-630 for A, B, C, DRB1 and DQB1; some 500 for DQA1; approximately 610 for DPA1; and some 450 for DPB1. Across some 400 genotyped donors of the cohort, an average of about 240,000 unique TCR beta nucleotide sequences per donor were sequenced, and roughly 17% of those sequences were non-productive. The later analysis used no new phenotypic data to find candidate immune exposures, relying instead on TCR beta sequences and their occurrence across donors. Approximately 330 gigabases of sequencing data and 70 million to 100 million unique TCR sequences made up an early release that covered nearly 650 HLA-typed donors. The study was designed to test whether signatures of past pathogen exposure could be identified by cataloging public T cell receptors. Using immunosequencing, the study profiled T cell repertoires from 640 or so subjects and related those repertoires to cytomegalovirus serostatus. Alongside the repertoire data, information on donor age, sex, ethnicity and CMV serostatus was compiled. A later analysis re-analyzed previously published TCR beta repertoires from about 730 donors and added high-resolution HLA genotyping to study TCR occurrence patterns. An earlier analysis of around 640 of the donors used high-throughput TCR beta sequencing to judge whether each TCR beta V gene segment behaved as functional or pseudogenic. To predict cytomegalovirus infection status, the study brought together high-throughput TCR immunosequencing, statistical association of individual TCRs with disease status, and machine learning. Class I and class II HLA loci were covered by the typing at four-digit resolution. Among the roughly 400 genotyped donors, around 79% belonged to the genetic ancestry cluster associated with self-reported Caucasian donors. All discovery cohort repertoires had been generated on a single sequencing platform. What the authors observed across the whole study: In the study, 164 TCR beta chains were listed as associated with cytomegalovirus. Compared with the roughly 600-donor mean, donors in an Asian-associated ancestry cluster had fewer N-insertions in productive TCRs, according to a later genetic analysis. Most CMV-associated TCR beta chains appeared to be HLA-restricted in a later analysis, and the HLA associations seemed to be driven largely by CMV exposure. While some public TCRs were present in many individuals, most TCR sequences turned up only very rarely across donors. Compared with equally common non-associated chains, HLA-associated TCR beta chains in a later analysis were more clonally expanded and had lower generation probabilities. The earlier analysis of nearly 600 of the donors excluded over 15 rarely observed V segments, including chromosome 9 orphons, because counts were too low. In both the original and validation cohorts, the classifier was reported to diagnose cytomegalovirus status with high specificity and sensitivity. In a later analysis, several top co-occurrence clusters were reported to appear linked to parvovirus B19, influenza, CMV and Epstein-Barr virus. Broadly in line with IMGT annotations, most TCR beta V segments showed up in productive rearrangements about 87% or about 30% of the time in an earlier analysis of roughly 590 of the donors. Three of the identified cytomegalovirus-associated TCR beta chains were confirmed in vitro to be specific for cytomegalovirus antigens. CMV serostatus was the only immune exposure information available for the cohort. Specific HLA alleles were associated with 16,951 TCR beta sequences at a false discovery rate of 0.05 in a later analysis. HLA typing was unavailable for some donors at each locus, so association tests used only the typed subset. The cohort was sequenced for TCR beta chains only, and without alpha or paired-chain data the features that could be detected were limited. Correlated functional status among segregating V segments might be attributable to linkage disequilibrium, but an unknown experimental factor could not be ruled out. An association between a missense DCLRE1C variant and V-gene and J-gene trimming of TCR beta chains was found in a later genetic analysis and replicated in an independent cohort. A cluster of highly shared sequence variants was judged likely to represent a technical artifact of the sequencing pipeline. According to a later analysis, TCR association rates differed among HLA loci, with DRB1 alleles showing the most associated TCRs and HLA-C alleles showing the fewest. Some IMGT-functional V segments, including TRBV6-2 and TRBV6-3, could not be told apart with the 87-base-pair reads, so those segments were excluded. Assigning TCR associations to individual alleles was difficult when HLA alleles, especially DR and DQ, strongly co-occurred. Presence/absence analyses assumed roughly uniform sequencing depth across donors, an assumption that may not hold. The authors suggested that the approach could potentially be generalized to other disease states and immunological phenotypes. A further reported finding was that TCR beta sequences accurately predicted the HLA-A and HLA-B alleles for most subjects in the first cohort.

The sequenced sample was PBMCs. The chain employs TRBV11-2 and TRBJ2-2; 8 bases in between match TRBD1. This TCR came from a man between 40 and 49 years old in good health and CMV-seropositive. The encoded CDR3 is CASSLEQGGTGELFF. The nucleotides read TGTGCCAGCAGCTTAGAACAGGGGGGCACCGGGGAGCTGTTTTTT.